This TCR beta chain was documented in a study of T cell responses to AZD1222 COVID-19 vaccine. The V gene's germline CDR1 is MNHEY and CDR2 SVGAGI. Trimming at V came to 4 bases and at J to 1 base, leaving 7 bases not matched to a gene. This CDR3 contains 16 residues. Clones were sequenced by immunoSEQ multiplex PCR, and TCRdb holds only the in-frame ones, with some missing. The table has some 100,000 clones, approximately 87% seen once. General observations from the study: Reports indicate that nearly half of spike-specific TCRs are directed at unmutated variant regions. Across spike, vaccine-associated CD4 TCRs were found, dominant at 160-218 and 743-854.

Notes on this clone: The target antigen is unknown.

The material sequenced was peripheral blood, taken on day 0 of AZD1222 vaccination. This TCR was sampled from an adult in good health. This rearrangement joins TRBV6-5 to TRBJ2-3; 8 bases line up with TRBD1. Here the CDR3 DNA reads TGTGCCAGCAGTTCTGACCGGACAGGGCGCACAGATACGCAGTATTTT. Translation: CASSSDRTGRTDTQYF.